Sequencing of this T cell receptor beta chain was carried out in a study of OX40 agonist ivuxolimab in advanced cancers. In the study overall: Ivuxolimab, which targeted the costimulatory receptor OX40 (CD134), was an agonistic, fully human IgG2 monoclonal antibody. Intravenous ivuxolimab was administered to patients every 2 weeks at six dose levels: 0.01, 0.1, 0.3, 1.5, 3 and 10 mg/kg. Among the roughly 54 dose-escalation patients, around 19 had hepatocellular carcinoma, 15 or so melanoma, 9 renal cell carcinoma and 9 head and neck cancer. A male proportion of around 83% and a mean age of roughly 55 years, ranging from about 23 to 79, were recorded for the dose-escalation cohort. Patients were allowed to have had prior anti-PD-1, anti-PD-L1 or anti-CTLA-4 therapy, and 30% to 40% of the dose-escalation patients had been treated with checkpoint inhibitors. Partial responses occurred in three dose-escalation patients: two with cutaneous melanoma and one with hepatocellular carcinoma. Peripheral TCRbeta sequencing aimed to test whether ivuxolimab altered TCR sequence diversity and caused clonal T-cell expansion. The monotherapy dose-escalation portion (N ≈ 55 patients) of the phase I ivuxolimab trial is reported in the paper.

Findings and caveats that apply to the study as a whole: The antigen specificity of the clonally expanded peripheral T cells was not determined. At doses of 0.1 to 3.0 mg/kg, clonal expansion of both CD4+ and CD8+ T cells in blood was seen between baseline and week 6. Low levels of normalized T-cell clonal expansion were also seen in some patients who did not respond. On average, CD8+ T cells showed more expanded clones than CD4+ T cells after ivuxolimab. In the 0.1-3.0 mg/kg groups, partial responders were among the patients with the lowest normalized peripheral clonal expansion, particularly in CD8+ T cells.

V trim: 2 bases; J trim: 2 bases; unmatched bases: 4. Taken from the germline V gene (reference sequence), the CDR1 and CDR2 loops are SGHKS and YYEKEE. From the cysteine up to the phenylalanine, the CDR3 has a length of 14 residues. Solely the CDR3 DNA is kept, with 42 bases framed from the first base. For sequencing of the TCRbeta CDR3 region, genomic DNA was extracted from the sorted cells. The immunoSEQ Assay was used to sequence the TCRbeta CDR3 regions. Entries here come from immuneACCESS through TCRdb and include only in-frame sequences with V and J called. Some clones fail to appear in such tables; in the studies checked, an unresolved V gene covers under half of the shortfall, and the cause of the remainder is unknown. For this sample the table gives tens of thousands of clones, of which about 90% were detected only once. Roughly 9% of the sample goes to the ten largest clones. On this clone: Its cognate antigen has yet to be identified. Qualities for individual bases were not recorded, and no much larger clone is one base off.

The trial excluded patients who had a history of autoimmune disease or were on systemic immunosuppression. Peripheral blood for TCR sequencing was drawn from every dose cohort at baseline, at cycle 4 day 1 and at cycle 7 day 1. The samples were taken from a phase I, first-in-human, multicenter, open-label dose-escalation trial of ivuxolimab. Adults with locally advanced or metastatic head and neck squamous cell, hepatocellular, melanoma or renal cell carcinoma were enrolled in the trial. Before TCR sequencing, CD4+ T cells and CD8+ T cells from peripheral blood were sorted into separate populations.

Sequenced here: CD4+ or CD8+ T cells sorted from blood, sampled in a trial of the OX40 agonist ivuxolimab. The receptor chain draws on TRBV5-5 and TRBJ2-7; 7 bases in between match TRBD1. This TCR was recovered from an adult with an advanced solid tumor such as melanoma, head and neck, liver or kidney cancer. The DNA is TGTGCCAGCAGCTTCCGACAGGGCGCCTACGAGCAGTACTTC. Its coded protein is CASSFRQGAYEQYF. Extended through the reference TRBV5-5 and TRBJ2-7 proteins, this CDR3 yields the full variable domain: DAGVTQSPTHLIKTRGQQVTLRCSPISGHKSVSWYQQVLGQGPQFIFQYYEKEERGRGNFPDRFSARQFPNYSSELNVNALLLGDSALYLCASSFRQGAYEQYFGPGTRLTVT.